This T cell receptor beta chain derives from a study of blood T cell repertoires in COVID-19. Assay: immunoSEQ multiplex PCR; the TCRdb copy retains only in-frame clones and omits some. The sample has about 280,000 clones; around 86% are singletons. V was trimmed by 1 base and J by 5 bases, leaving 12 bases between them. CDR3 size: 14 residues. CDR1 and CDR2 (germline): SEHNR, FQNEAQ (reference sequence). The TCR was taken from a woman between 40 and 50 years old who had recovered from COVID-19. Sequencing was done on a sample of peripheral blood. The chain couples TRBV7-9 to TRBJ2-7, with D perhaps TRBD2 (5 bases). This CDR3 reads CASSLGRGLDEQYF. Here the CDR3 DNA reads TGTGCCAGCAGCTTAGGTAGAGGGCTCGACGAGCAGTACTTC.